This T cell receptor beta chain emerged from a study of control samples from healthy donors and cancer patients. A single count supports this clone. Germline V gene data show CDR1 as SNHLY and CDR2 as FYNNEI. The V end lost 3 bases, the J end lost 5 bases, and 2 bases lay between the germline ends. There are 11 residues in the CDR3. The repertoire was sequenced with immunoSEQ multiplex PCR; TCRdb's copy has only in-frame clones and lacks some. Of 210,000 or so clones listed, approximately 90% are singletons. This clonotype was sampled from a man under 40 in good health. Sequenced input: blood. The rearrangement links TRBV2 to TRBJ2-1; no definite D call. The CDR3 nucleotides read TGTGCCAGCAGTGACGACAATGAGCAGTTCTTC. Protein product: CASSDDNEQFF. Full variable domain (outside the CDR3, taken from reference TRBV2 and TRBJ2-1): EPEVTQTPSHQVTQMGQEVILRCVPISNHLYFYWYRQILGQKVEFLVSFYNNEISEKSEIFDDQFSVERPDGSNFTLKIRSTKLEDSAMYFCASSDDNEQFFGPGTRLTVL.